The next 9 T cell receptor beta chains were all read from a single sample in a study of shared clonotypes between healthy human individuals. Repertoires were generated with immunoSEQ multiplex PCR, while TCRdb's copy carries only in-frame clones and drops some. This sample has about a million clones, with approximately 68% found just once. The sequenced sample was memory CD4+ T cells sorted from blood. Subset: CD45RA-negative fraction. The receptors here all came from a man between 18 and 35 years old in good health.

V is TRBV10-3 and J is TRBJ2-5; D remains ambiguous. The germline V gene has CDR1 ENHRY and CDR2 SYGVKD. This CDR3 comprises 13 residues. V gave up 0 bases and J gave up 5 bases, with 7 bases separating them. The CDR3 loop is CAISESDVETQYF. CDR3 DNA: TGTGCCATCAGTGAGTCTGACGTGGAGACCCAGTACTTC.

A few counts support this clone. The J gene is TRBJ1-2, the V gene TRBV12-2. TRBV12-2 is deemed a pseudogene. This CDR3 comprises 16 residues. CDR3 in DNA: TGTGCAAGTCGCTTAGAGGTTTTGCGGGGGAAGGGTGGCTACACCTTC. This sequence encodes CASRLEVLRGKGGYTF.

This clone was detected once. This chain uses TRBV27 with TRBJ1-2; possible D gene TRBD1, 6 bases. Between the trimmed V and J ends, which lost 0 bases and 4 bases, there was a span of 12 bases. CDR1 and CDR2 (germline): MNHEY, SMNVEV (reference sequence). This CDR3 is built from 15 residues. The CDR3 DNA reads TGTGCCAGCAGTTTATCACGGGGGCTAAGCTATGGCTACACCTTC. Encoded protein: CASSLSRGLSYGYTF.

This chain links TRBV13 with TRBJ2-7; possible D gene TRBD1, 6 bases. The CDR3 loop spans 17 amino acids. Per germline, CDR1 PRHDT and CDR2 FYEKMQ (reference sequence). The V and J ends lost 1 base and 0 bases respectively, with 16 bases between them. The DNA for the CDR3 is TGTGCCAGCAGCTTAGAAGGGGGTCGGCCGAGCTCCTACGAGCAGTACTTC. Protein sequence: CASSLEGGRPSSYEQYF.

This clone came up a few times. The rearrangement uses TRBV4-1 and TRBJ2-7; 13 bases are a match to TRBD2. This CDR3 is built from 17 residues. Trimming took 3 bases from V and 6 from J; bases not matched to a gene: 11. Germline CDR1 and CDR2: MGHRA and YSYEKL. CDR3 DNA sequence: TGCGCCAGCAGCCAGGTCTCGGCTGGACTAGCGGGAGTCGAGCAGTACTTC. It is translated as CASSQVSAGLAGVEQYF.

The chain is built from TRBV5-5 and TRBJ2-5; TRBD1 agrees at 10 bases. The CDR3 length is 14 residues. V dropped 4 bases and J dropped 3; count of bases not matched to a gene: 3. The V gene's germline CDR1 is SGHKS and CDR2 YYEKEE (reference sequence). The CDR3 region has the DNA TGTGCCAGCAGCGAGGGACAGGGGAAAGAGACCCAGTACTTC. It translates to CASSEGQGKETQYF.

The rearrangement links TRBV30 to TRBJ1-1; D not certain. Germline CDR1 GTSNPN, CDR2 SVGIG (reference sequence). The CDR3 is 12 amino acids. The ends were cut back, 2 bases at V and 10 bases at J, with 14 bases in the middle. The CDR3 here is CAWSPWGSGAFF. The CDR3 DNA reads as TGTGCCTGGAGTCCATGGGGATCGGGAGCTTTCTTT.

The rearrangement links TRBV11-3 to TRBJ2-1, with D perhaps TRBD1 (6 bases). The germline CDR1 and CDR2 sequences are SGHNT and YENEEA. Trimming cost V 1 base and J 6 bases, with 13 bases left between them. The CDR3 extends over 15 amino acids. CDR3 sequence reads: CASSLASGVGNEQFF. The CDR3, as DNA: TGTGCCAGCAGCTTAGCGTCAGGGGTGGGCAATGAGCAGTTCTTC.

The chain has TRBV4-3 and TRBJ2-2; 13 bases are a match to TRBD2. The CDR3 is 22 amino acids. V was clipped by 0 bases and J by 4 bases; unmatched bases: 17. Per germline, CDR1 LGHNA and CDR2 YSLEER. DNA for the CDR3: TGCGCCAGCAGCCAAGAAGCCCCACTAGCGGGAGGGGTAAAGGCGTTCACCGGGGAGCTGTTTTTT. Its translation is CASSQEAPLAGGVKAFTGELFF.